A single sample gave rise to the 27 T cell receptor beta chains below, sequenced in a study of cytomegalovirus exposure and HLA in healthy donors. Data came from immunoSEQ multiplex PCR; TCRdb stores just in-frame clones and leaves some out. The sample has some 140,000 clones, less than 90% seen once. Sequencing used PBMCs. These receptors came from a man aged 18 to 35 in good health and CMV-seronegative.

This clone was recorded only once. The V call is TRBV27, the J call TRBJ2-1; TRBD2 agrees at 10 bases. V trimming: 4 bases; J trimming: 7 bases; junction bases outside the gene matches: 7. Germline V gives CDR1 MNHEY, CDR2 SMNVEV (reference sequence). The CDR3 is made up of 15 amino acids. The CDR3 bases are TGTGCCAGCAGTTCGATAGCGGGGGGTAGGAATGAGCAGTTCTTC. The encoded protein is CASSSIAGGRNEQFF.

The chain's CDR3 is CASSQQSALAGGADTQYF. CDR3 coding DNA: TGTGCCAGCAGCCAACAGTCTGCCCTAGCGGGGGGGGCAGATACGCAGTATTTT. The rearrangement links TRBV4-2 to TRBJ2-3, with 12 bases aligning to TRBD2. J gave up 4 bases and V 2 bases, and 10 bases lay outside the gene matches. This CDR3 has 18 residues. CDR1 and CDR2 from the germline V gene are LGHNA and YNFKEQ.

The genes are TRBV29-1 and TRBJ2-7; D remains ambiguous. In germline, CDR1 is SQVTM, CDR2 ANQGSEA. This CDR3 comprises 11 residues. The ends were cut back, 4 bases at V and 1 base at J, with 5 bases in the middle. The CDR3 spells CSVAQSYEQYF. Here the CDR3 DNA reads TGCAGCGTTGCACAGTCCTACGAGCAGTACTTC.

This clone appeared a single time. The chain uses TRBV5-6 and TRBJ1-1; 8 bases map to TRBD1. Per germline, CDR1 SGHDT and CDR2 YYEEEE. V lost 0 bases and J lost 6; bases outside the gene matches: 1. CDR3 length equals 13 residues. The chain's CDR3 is CASSLGTGPEAFF. CDR3 in DNA: TGTGCCAGCAGCTTGGGGACAGGGCCTGAAGCTTTCTTT.

This clone was found once. The rearrangement joins TRBV12-5 to TRBJ2-6, with 7 positions matching TRBD1. V shed 11 bases, J shed 0 bases, and the junction held 10 bases outside the gene matches. The CDR3 loop spans 16 amino acids. Looked up from germline, CDR1 is LGHNT and CDR2 is FRNRAP. CDR3: CALRDSAFSGANVLTF. The CDR3 nucleotides are TGTGCTCTTCGGGACAGCGCATTCTCTGGGGCCAACGTCCTGACTTTC.

The chain is built from TRBV4-3 and TRBJ2-5; 12 nucleotides align to TRBD1. Germline CDR1 is LGHNA and CDR2 is YSLEER. Germline trimming cut 4 bases from V and 5 bases from J; bases unmatched to any gene: 5. The CDR3 is made up of 15 amino acids. The DNA for the CDR3 is TGCGCCAGCAGCCTCGGGACAGGGGGCGTGGAGACCCAGTACTTC. As protein: CASSLGTGGVETQYF.

The chain has TRBV9 and TRBJ2-7; TRBD2 agrees at 12 bases. The junction had 3 bases not matched to a gene; V was cut back by 3 bases and J by 5 bases. Germline values: CDR1 SGDLS, CDR2 YYNGEE. This CDR3 has 14 residues. Here the CDR3 reads CASSAGLAGNEQYF. The CDR3, as DNA: TGTGCCAGCAGCGCAGGACTAGCGGGAAACGAGCAGTACTTC.

The chain combines TRBV19 with TRBJ1-2; 8 bases line up with TRBD1. V lost 2 bases, J lost 1 base, and 6 bases stayed unmatched. Germline V lookup: CDR1 LNHDA, CDR2 SQIVND (reference sequence). This CDR3 has 16 residues. In DNA, the CDR3 is TGTGCCAGTAGTATAAACAGGGGGGTTCGTAACTATGGCTACACCTTC. Its translation: CASSINRGVRNYGYTF.

J is TRBJ2-1 and V is TRBV6-5, with D maybe TRBD2 (6 bases). Germline loops: CDR1 MNHEY, CDR2 SVGAGI. V was clipped by 4 bases and J by 3 bases, with 10 bases between them. The CDR3 covers 14 residues. The CDR3 loop reads CASSFQEGYNEQFF. CDR3 coding DNA: TGTGCCAGCAGTTTCCAGGAGGGCTACAATGAGCAGTTCTTC.

The chain is built from TRBV4-3 and TRBJ2-1; tentative D call: TRBD2 (6 bases). The CDR3 covers 15 residues. The germline V gene encodes CDR1 LGHNA and CDR2 YSLEER. V was cut by 2 bases and J by 8 bases, with 16 bases left in between. The chain's CDR3 is CASSQLAPKRYEQFF. In DNA form, the CDR3 reads TGCGCCAGCAGCCAACTAGCGCCGAAGAGGTATGAGCAGTTCTTC.

The rearrangement links TRBV7-9 to TRBJ1-1, with TRBD1 matching over 9 bases. CDR3 length: 14 amino acids. V shed 6 bases, J shed 7 bases, and the junction held 9 bases outside the gene matches. CDR1 SEHNR and CDR2 FQNEAQ come from the germline V gene (reference sequence). The CDR3 DNA is TGTGCCAGCAGAGCCGGGACAGGGCGTGTTGAAGCTTTCTTT. Protein product: CASRAGTGRVEAFF.

The CDR3 spells CASSQVGTNTYEQYF. CDR3 coding DNA: TGCGCCAGCAGCCAAGTGGGGACAAATACCTACGAGCAGTACTTC. The chain employs TRBV4-1 and TRBJ2-7, with D possibly being TRBD1 (6 bases). The CDR3 runs 15 residues. V dropped 1 base and J dropped 2 bases, with 12 bases sitting between them. CDR1 is MGHRA and CDR2 is YSYEKL in the germline V gene.

The chain joins TRBV6-5 to TRBJ2-1; 14 bases are a match to TRBD2. V lost 2 bases and J lost 7; bases outside the gene matches: 4. This CDR3 comprises 16 residues. CDR1 MNHEY and CDR2 SVGAGI come from the germline V gene. The CDR3 DNA sequence: TGTGCCAGCAGTTACAAGGGACTAGCGGGAGTTAATGAGCAGTTCTTC. It specifies CASSYKGLAGVNEQFF.

This clone has at least ten counts. The chain employs TRBV25-1 and TRBJ2-5; perhaps TRBD2 as D (5 bases). Germline CDR1 and CDR2: MGHDK and SYGVNS. Trimming removed 2 bases from V and 5 bases from J, with 18 bases in between. CDR3 length: 16 residues. As DNA, the CDR3 is TGTGCCAGCAGTGAACGTGCAAGCGGCCCGGGTGAGACCCAGTACTTC. Its protein product is CASSERASGPGETQYF.

The CDR3 region is CASSSTQGSNTEAFF. DNA of the CDR3: TGTGCCAGCAGCTCCACACAGGGGTCGAACACTGAAGCTTTCTTT. The J gene is TRBJ1-1, the V gene TRBV5-6; 7 bases fit TRBD1. There are 15 residues in the CDR3. Looked up from germline, CDR1 is SGHDT and CDR2 is YYEEEE. V was pared by 3 bases and J by 1 base, with 6 bases of the junction left unmatched.

This clone is a singleton in its sample. The chain uses TRBV7-9 and TRBJ2-1; TRBD2 agrees at 10 bases. This CDR3 spans 14 amino acids. Trimming took 4 bases from V and 6 from J; bases not matched to a gene: 3. From germline, CDR1 is SEHNR and CDR2 FQNEAQ (reference sequence). The CDR3 is CASSSPSGSNEQFF. The CDR3 nucleotides read TGTGCCAGCAGCTCTCCTAGCGGGAGCAATGAGCAGTTCTTC.

With regard to this clone: The same CDR3 is also encoded by other DNA sequences in this sample. The chain carries TRBV15 and TRBJ2-7, with a tentative D call TRBD1 (5 bases). The CDR3 runs to 15 residues. V lost 0 bases, J lost 4 bases, and 13 bases lay in between. Germline CDR1 LNHNV, CDR2 YYDKDF (reference sequence). The CDR3 DNA reads as TGTGCCACCAGCAGAGACAGGGCGTCTTCTTACGAGCAGTACTTC. Protein product: CATSRDRASSYEQYF.

The CDR3 DNA reads as TGTGCCAGCAGTCTAACCGGGGTCGCGGGAAACACCATATATTTT. This translates into CASSLTGVAGNTIYF. The J gene is TRBJ1-3, the V gene TRBV2; D is ambiguous. Germline CDR1 reads SNHLY; CDR2 reads FYNNEI. The CDR3 is 15 residues long. V lost 5 bases, J lost 4 bases, and 15 bases lay in between. The complete variable domain, with remaining parts taken from reference TRBV2 and TRBJ1-3, reads EPEVTQTPSHQVTQMGQEVILRCVPISNHLYFYWYRQILGQKVEFLVSFYNNEISEKSEIFDDQFSVERPDGSNFTLKIRSTKLEDSAMYFCASSLTGVAGNTIYFGEGSWLTVV.

The J gene is TRBJ1-5, the V gene TRBV12-5, with 8 positions matching TRBD1. After removal of 6 bases from V and 6 bases from J, the junction contained 4 bases not matched to a gene. The CDR3 contains 13 residues. Germline V gene lookup returns CDR1 LGHNT and CDR2 FRNRAP. The CDR3 loop is CASGQGAVQPQHF. CDR3 sequence (DNA): TGTGCTAGTGGGCAGGGGGCGGTTCAGCCCCAGCATTTT.

The J gene is TRBJ2-2, the V gene TRBV5-6; 9 nucleotides agree with TRBD1. V shed 1 base, J shed 5 bases, and the junction held 3 bases outside the gene matches. Looked up from germline, CDR1 is SGHDT and CDR2 is YYEEEE. This CDR3 has 15 amino acids. CDR3 sequence: CASSLTGGRTGELFF. CDR3 in DNA: TGTGCCAGCAGCTTGACAGGGGGCCGGACCGGGGAGCTGTTTTTT.

The rearrangement joins TRBV25-1 to TRBJ2-3; 8 bases agree with TRBD1. The CDR3 consists of 16 residues. V was pared by 0 bases and J by 0 bases, with 2 bases of the junction left unmatched. Per germline, CDR1 MGHDK and CDR2 SYGVNS. CDR3 region: CASSEYQGASTDTQYF. DNA of the CDR3: TGTGCCAGCAGTGAATATCAGGGGGCTAGCACAGATACGCAGTATTTT.

CDR3 DNA sequence: TGTGCCAGCAGTCTTACAGGGGGTGATTCCTACGAGCAGTACTTC. Protein sequence: CASSLTGGDSYEQYF. The chain is built from TRBV5-4 and TRBJ2-7, with 8 positions matching TRBD1. V was clipped by 5 bases and J by 1 base; unmatched bases: 8. Germline-derived CDR1 and CDR2 are SGHNT and YYREEE (reference sequence). This CDR3 has 15 residues.

This clone was seen a few times. This chain links TRBV2 with TRBJ1-2, with TRBD1 identical over 9 bases. Germline loops: CDR1 SNHLY, CDR2 FYNNEI. The CDR3 spans 14 residues. Losses at the gene ends were 5 bases for V and 2 bases for J; bases not matched to a gene: 3. This chain's CDR3 is CASSRDRGNYGYTF. The CDR3 nucleotides are TGTGCCAGCAGTCGCGACAGGGGGAACTATGGCTACACCTTC.

This chain links TRBV7-6 with TRBJ2-7, with TRBD1 as a possible D gene (6 bases). The CDR3 contains 15 residues. V was pared by 5 bases and J by 4 bases, with 18 bases between. Germline CDR1 is SGHVS and CDR2 is FNYEAQ. CDR3 region: CASSHRRGTGYEQYF. The CDR3 nucleotides are TGTGCCAGCAGCCACCGCAGGGGTACGGGGTACGAGCAGTACTTC. Full variable domain (outside the CDR3, taken from reference TRBV7-6 and TRBJ2-7): GAGVSQSPRYKVTKRGQDVALRCDPISGHVSLYWYRQALGQGPEFLTYFNYEAQQDKSGLPNDRFSAERPEGSISTLTIQRTEQRDSAMYRCASSHRRGTGYEQYFGPGTRLTVT.

The genes are TRBV29-1 and TRBJ2-7, with 8 nucleotides matching TRBD1. CDR1 and CDR2 (germline): SQVTM, ANQGSEA. The CDR3 is made up of 12 amino acids. With 6 bases clipped from V and 3 bases from J, the junction kept 4 bases outside the gene matches. CDR3 amino acids: CSVGQGNYEQYF. As DNA, the CDR3 is TGCAGCGTCGGACAGGGTAACTACGAGCAGTACTTC.

V gene TRBV7-9 combines with J gene TRBJ1-4, with D perhaps TRBD1 (6 bases). V was cut by 1 base and J by 5 bases, with 17 bases left in between. There are 17 residues in the CDR3. Germline V gene data show CDR1 as SEHNR and CDR2 as FQNEAQ (reference sequence). The CDR3 loop is CASSLGGSTGVNEKLFF. The CDR3 DNA sequence: TGTGCCAGCAGCTTAGGGGGGTCGACAGGCGTAAATGAAAAACTGTTTTTT.

The rearrangement links TRBV5-6 to TRBJ1-1, with D possibly TRBD1 on 6 matching bases. Trimming cost V 0 bases and J 6 bases, with 6 bases left between them. Germline CDR1 and CDR2: SGHDT and YYEEEE. The length of the CDR3 is 12 residues. The CDR3 DNA follows: TGTGCCAGCAGCTTGGGGGGGCCTGAAGCTTTCTTT. Its translation is CASSLGGPEAFF.